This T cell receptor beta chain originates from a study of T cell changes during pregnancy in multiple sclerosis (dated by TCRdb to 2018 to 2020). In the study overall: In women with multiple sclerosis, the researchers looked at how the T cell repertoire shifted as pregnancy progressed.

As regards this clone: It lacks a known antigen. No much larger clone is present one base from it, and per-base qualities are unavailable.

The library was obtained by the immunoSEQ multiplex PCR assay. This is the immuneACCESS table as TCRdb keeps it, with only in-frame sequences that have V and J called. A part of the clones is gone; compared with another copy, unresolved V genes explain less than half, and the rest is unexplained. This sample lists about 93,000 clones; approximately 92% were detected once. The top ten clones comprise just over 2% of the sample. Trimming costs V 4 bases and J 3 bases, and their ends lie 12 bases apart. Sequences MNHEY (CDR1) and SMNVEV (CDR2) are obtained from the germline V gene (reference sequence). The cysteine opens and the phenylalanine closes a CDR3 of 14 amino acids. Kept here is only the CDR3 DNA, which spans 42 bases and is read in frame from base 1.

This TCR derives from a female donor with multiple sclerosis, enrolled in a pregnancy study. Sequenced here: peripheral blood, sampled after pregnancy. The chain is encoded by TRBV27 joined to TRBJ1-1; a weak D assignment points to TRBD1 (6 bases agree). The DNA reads TGTGCCAGCAGTTCCCACAGGGCGGACACTGAAGCTTTCTTT. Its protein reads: CASSSHRADTEAFF.